The 29 T cell receptor beta chains below were found in one sample sequenced in a study of graft-versus-host responses after intestinal transplantation. The antigens of these receptors remain unknown. Profiling relied on immunoSEQ multiplex PCR, and the TCRdb table lists in-frame clones only, not all of them. Among about 96,000 clones listed, around nine tenths were seen once. Specimen: unstimulated CD4+ T cells sorted from spleen or lymph node cells, collected before intestinal transplant. These receptors all come from a human donor who received an intestinal transplant.

V is TRBV5-5 and J is TRBJ2-5; 9 bases map to TRBD2. The germline V gene has CDR1 SGHKS and CDR2 YYEKEE (reference sequence). V dropped 0 bases and J dropped 7; count of bases not matched to a gene: 16. The CDR3 consists of 18 residues. The CDR3, as DNA: TGTGCCAGCAGCTTGGACTTATTTGCGGGAGGGCCCGTTCCGACCCAGTACTTC. Its translation: CASSLDLFAGGPVPTQYF.

This clone has just one count. The chain links TRBV7-9 to TRBJ1-1; 8 nucleotides line up with TRBD1. V gave up 3 bases and J gave up 1 base; unmatched junction bases: 1. The CDR3 length is 14 residues. CDR1 and CDR2 from the germline V gene are SEHNR and FQNEAQ (reference sequence). CDR3 region: CASSFQGANTEAFF. Written as DNA, the CDR3 is TGTGCCAGCAGCTTCCAGGGGGCGAACACTGAAGCTTTCTTT. Complete variable domain (other parts from reference TRBV7-9 and TRBJ1-1): DTGVSQNPRHKITKRGQNVTFRCDPISEHNRLYWYRQTLGQGPEFLTYFQNEAQLEKSRLLSDRFSAERPKGSFSTLEIQRTEQGDSAMYLCASSFQGANTEAFFGQGTRLTVV.

The chain is built from TRBV7-6 and TRBJ1-4, with a possible D match to TRBD1 (6 bases). Per the germline V gene, CDR1 is SGHVS and CDR2 is FNYEAQ. With 1 base removed from V and 7 bases from J, the gap between germline ends came to 16 bases. This CDR3 region has 16 residues. The CDR3 nucleotides read TGTGCCAGCAGCTTAGTTCGAGGGGGATTGGGTGAAAAACTGTTTTTT. It codes for CASSLVRGGLGEKLFF.

The V gene is TRBV5-1, the J gene TRBJ2-7; the match to TRBD2 covers 7 bases. The CDR3 has 16 amino acids. V was pared by 3 bases and J by 7 bases, with 16 bases of the junction left unmatched. Germline CDR1 reads SGHRS; CDR2 reads YFSETQ. CDR3 in DNA: TGCGCCAGCAGCTCCCTTGGGTATGGCGGGAGTGAAGAGCAGTACTTC. Encoded protein: CASSSLGYGGSEEQYF.

The chain couples TRBV29-1 to TRBJ1-1; D not resolved. Trimming removed 0 bases from V and 1 base from J, with 9 bases in between. The CDR3 is made up of 14 amino acids. The germline V gene has CDR1 SQVTM and CDR2 ANQGSEA. The CDR3 region is CSVEEFGANTEAFF. CDR3 DNA sequence: TGCAGCGTTGAAGAGTTCGGAGCGAACACTGAAGCTTTCTTT. The full variable domain, completed using reference TRBV29-1 and TRBJ1-1, is SAVISQKPSRDICQRGTSLTIQCQVDSQVTMMFWYRQQPGQSLTLIATANQGSEATYESGFVIDKFPISRPNLTFSTLTVSNMSPEDSSIYLCSVEEFGANTEAFFGQGTRLTVV.

The gene calls are TRBV6-1 and TRBJ1-5; D is undetermined. Germline V gene sequence: CDR1 MNHNS, CDR2 SASEGT. Trimming took 0 bases from V and 3 from J, leaving 9 bases between them. The CDR3 loop spans 15 amino acids. The CDR3 spells CASSEAMAFNQPQHF. CDR3 bases: TGTGCCAGCAGTGAAGCAATGGCGTTCAATCAGCCCCAGCATTTT.

V gene TRBV27 combines with J gene TRBJ2-4, with no clear D. In germline, CDR1 is MNHEY, CDR2 SMNVEV (reference sequence). The CDR3 has 15 residues. The V end lost 4 bases, the J end lost 1 base, and 11 bases lay between the germline ends. DNA for the CDR3: TGTGCCAGCAGTTCTTTGCTCGCCGCCAAAAACATTCAGTACTTC. As protein: CASSSLLAAKNIQYF.

This clone was picked up one time. The chain employs TRBV28 and TRBJ1-2, with D maybe TRBD1 (5 bases). V was cut by 6 bases and J by 4 bases, with 21 bases left in between. Germline V gene data show CDR1 as MDHEN and CDR2 as SYDVKM. The CDR3 extends over 16 amino acids. DNA of the CDR3: TGTGCCAGCAGGTCCCTGGGGGGGGGTAACGGCTATGGCTACACCTTC. It is translated as CASRSLGGGNGYGYTF.

The rearrangement uses TRBV28 and TRBJ1-6; TRBD1 might be the D (5 bases). The CDR3 runs 17 residues. With 5 bases removed from V and 0 bases from J, the gap between germline ends came to 14 bases. The germline V gene encodes CDR1 MDHEN and CDR2 SYDVKM. The CDR3 DNA follows: TGTGCCAGCAGTCAGGGCCGCGCTAGCTCCTATAATTCACCCCTCCACTTT. Amino acids: CASSQGRASSYNSPLHF.

The chain combines TRBV5-6 with TRBJ1-1; a weak D match, TRBD1 (5 bases). Germline V gene lookup returns CDR1 SGHDT and CDR2 YYEEEE. This CDR3 region has 15 residues. V was pared by 1 base and J by 5 bases, with 15 bases between. The DNA for the CDR3 is TGTGCCAGCAGCTTGTGGGGACTGATGGTAACTGAAGCTTTCTTT. It specifies CASSLWGLMVTEAFF.

The chain links TRBV5-1 to TRBJ1-2; maybe TRBD1 (5 bases). CDR1 is SGHRS, CDR2 YFSETQ, per germline. The CDR3 covers 12 residues. V lost 4 bases and J lost 5, with 9 bases in between. CDR3 DNA sequence: TGCGCCAGCAGCACGGACACATATGGCTACACCTTC. Translated, it gives CASSTDTYGYTF.

This clone is a singleton in its sample. The gene calls are TRBV6-1 and TRBJ2-3, with 9 bases matching TRBD2. With 6 bases clipped from V and 6 bases from J, the junction kept 7 bases outside the gene matches. Germline V gives CDR1 MNHNS, CDR2 SASEGT. The CDR3 covers 14 residues. The CDR3, as DNA: TGTGCCAGCAGCGGAGCGGGAGGTTCGGATACGCAGTATTTT. This translates into CASSGAGGSDTQYF.

Worth noting for this clone: A read error may account for a junction end that differs from germline. The genes are TRBV5-5 and TRBJ2-7; perhaps TRBD2 as D (5 bases). CDR1 SGHKS and CDR2 YYEKEE come from the germline V gene (reference sequence). CDR3 size: 14 residues. The CDR3 reads CASSPTSGSYGQYF. CDR3 bases: TGTGCCAGCAGCCCGACGAGCGGCTCCTACGGGCAGTACTTC. The variable domain in full, with the rest retrieved from reference TRBV5-5 and TRBJ2-7, is DAGVTQSPTHLIKTRGQQVTLRCSPISGHKSVSWYQQVLGQGPQFIFQYYEKEERGRGNFPDRFSARQFPNYSSELNVNALLLGDSALYLCASSPTSGSYGQYFGPGTRLTVT.

The rearrangement uses TRBV28 and TRBJ2-5, with D tentatively TRBD2 (6 bases). The CDR3 has 14 residues. CDR1 and CDR2 from the germline V gene are MDHEN and SYDVKM. The ends were cut back, 7 bases at V and 4 bases at J, with 16 bases in the middle. The DNA for the CDR3 is TGTGCCAGCACCGAATTAGCGGTATCAGAGACCCAGTACTTC. It is translated as CASTELAVSETQYF.

The V gene is TRBV6-5, the J gene TRBJ2-7; a weak D match, TRBD1 (5 bases). This CDR3 is 14 amino acids long. The V end was cut by 5 bases, the J end by 1 base, with 12 bases between. CDR1 is MNHEY and CDR2 is SVGAGI in the germline V gene. CDR3 residues: CASSGTGASYEQYF. For the CDR3, the DNA is TGTGCCAGCAGTGGCACAGGTGCGTCCTACGAGCAGTACTTC.

This rearrangement joins TRBV9 to TRBJ2-7; D unresolved. Looked up from germline, CDR1 is SGDLS and CDR2 is YYNGEE. The CDR3 is 15 residues long. The V gene lost 3 bases and the J gene lost 2 bases, with 15 bases spanning the gap. In DNA, the CDR3 is TGTGCCAGCAGCGCCGAAGTGGAGTCAGCCTACGAGCAGTACTTC. It translates to CASSAEVESAYEQYF. Combining the CDR3 with reference TRBV9 and TRBJ2-7 gives the whole variable domain DSGVTQTPKHLITATGQRVTLRCSPRSGDLSVYWYQQSLDQGLQFLIQYYNGEERAKGNILERFSAQQFPDLHSELNLSSLELGDSALYFCASSAEVESAYEQYFGPGTRLTVT.

The V and J genes are TRBV29-1 and TRBJ2-7, with 10 nucleotides matching TRBD2. The CDR3 has 15 amino acids. After removal of 6 bases from V and 2 bases from J, the junction contained 10 bases not matched to a gene. From germline, CDR1 is SQVTM and CDR2 ANQGSEA. The CDR3, as DNA: TGCAGCGTCGGGACTAGCGAGTCAGGTCCCTACGAGCAGTACTTC. Amino acids: CSVGTSESGPYEQYF.

This rearrangement joins TRBV19 to TRBJ2-3; D possibly corresponds to TRBD2 (7 bases). Trimming took off 3 bases at V and 3 bases at J, with 16 bases between the two ends. The CDR3 length is 16 residues. Germline V gene sequence: CDR1 LNHDA, CDR2 SQIVND (reference sequence). CDR3 sequence reads: CASSIGQRGGTDTQYF. The DNA for the CDR3 is TGTGCCAGTAGTATCGGGCAGAGGGGGGGAACAGATACGCAGTATTTT.

The rearrangement joins TRBV29-1 to TRBJ1-2, with D tentatively TRBD1 (6 bases). The CDR3 extends over 13 amino acids. Trimming removed 3 bases from V and 8 bases from J, with 16 bases in between. Germline CDR1 reads SQVTM; CDR2 reads ANQGSEA. The CDR3 loop is CSVDPGAKVGYTF. CDR3 DNA sequence: TGCAGCGTTGACCCGGGGGCGAAGGTGGGCTACACCTTC.

CDR3 bases: TGCGCCAGCAGTGGGACCCGGACTAGCGGGAGTGATGAGCAGTTCTTC. Its protein product is CASSGTRTSGSDEQFF. The V gene is TRBV10-1, the J gene TRBJ2-1, with TRBD2 matching over 13 bases. J was trimmed by 8 bases and V by 4 bases; bases with no gene match: 8. CDR1 is WNHNN, CDR2 SYGVQD, per germline (reference sequence). The CDR3 sequence is 16 residues long.

The gene calls are TRBV7-9 and TRBJ2-5, with no clear D. Trimming removed 5 bases at V and 2 bases at J, with 15 bases between. CDR3 length: 15 residues. Looked up from germline, CDR1 is SEHNR and CDR2 is FQNEAQ (reference sequence). CDR3 nucleotides: TGTGCCAGCAGCCCCACCTCCAGGATACAAGAGACCCAGTACTTC. The encoded protein is CASSPTSRIQETQYF. The variable domain in full, completed from reference TRBV7-9 and TRBJ2-5, reads DTGVSQNPRHKITKRGQNVTFRCDPISEHNRLYWYRQTLGQGPEFLTYFQNEAQLEKSRLLSDRFSAERPKGSFSTLEIQRTEQGDSAMYLCASSPTSRIQETQYFGPGTRLLVL.

The chain combines TRBV11-3 with TRBJ2-5, with 14 positions matching TRBD2. Germline CDR1 is SGHNT and CDR2 is YENEEA. V dropped 4 bases and J dropped 5; count of bases not matched to a gene: 3. This CDR3 spans 15 amino acids. CDR3 amino acids: CASSWGTSGSETQYF. The CDR3 nucleotides read TGTGCCAGCAGCTGGGGGACTAGCGGGAGTGAGACCCAGTACTTC.

The chain recombines TRBV30 with TRBJ1-5, with D unresolved. The V and J ends lost 2 bases and 1 base respectively, with 6 bases between them. Germline assignment: CDR1 GTSNPN and CDR2 SVGIG (reference sequence). The CDR3 sequence is 13 residues long. The CDR3 reads CAWSPESNQPQHF. Here the CDR3 DNA reads TGTGCCTGGAGTCCCGAAAGCAATCAGCCCCAGCATTTT.

This clone appeared once. CDR3 coding DNA: TGTGCCAGCAGCCCCGTGGGACGAGACACCGGGGAGCTGTTTTTT. This encodes CASSPVGRDTGELFF. The chain is built from TRBV9 and TRBJ2-2; either TRBD1 or TRBD2 may supply D (5 bases each). The V end was cut by 4 bases, the J end by 3 bases, with 13 bases between. The CDR3 extends over 15 amino acids. Germline V gene lookup returns CDR1 SGDLS and CDR2 YYNGEE. The whole variable domain, filled in from reference TRBV9 and TRBJ2-2, reads DSGVTQTPKHLITATGQRVTLRCSPRSGDLSVYWYQQSLDQGLQFLIQYYNGEERAKGNILERFSAQQFPDLHSELNLSSLELGDSALYFCASSPVGRDTGELFFGEGSRLTVL.

The gene calls are TRBV2 and TRBJ2-1; 8 bases line up with TRBD2. Germline V gene data show CDR1 as SNHLY and CDR2 as FYNNEI. The CDR3 sequence is 14 residues long. V shed 8 bases and J 2 bases; nucleotides not matched to a gene: 5. The CDR3 sequence is CASALAGPYNEQFF. DNA of the CDR3: TGTGCCAGCGCCTTAGCGGGACCCTACAATGAGCAGTTCTTC. Full variable domain (remainder filled in from reference TRBV2 and TRBJ2-1): EPEVTQTPSHQVTQMGQEVILRCVPISNHLYFYWYRQILGQKVEFLVSFYNNEISEKSEIFDDQFSVERPDGSNFTLKIRSTKLEDSAMYFCASALAGPYNEQFFGPGTRLTVL.

CDR3 sequence (DNA): TGTGCCACCCAGACCAGGCTGTACGAGCAGTACTTC. The encoded protein is CATQTRLYEQYF. The chain employs TRBV27 and TRBJ2-7; no reliable D call. V was clipped by 10 bases and J by 4 bases, with 14 bases between them. CDR1 and CDR2 (germline): MNHEY, SMNVEV (reference sequence). This CDR3 region has 12 residues.

Only a few counts were recorded for this clone. This chain connects TRBV12-5 to TRBJ1-2; perhaps TRBD1 as D (6 bases). This CDR3 comprises 17 residues. V was clipped by 0 bases and J by 1 base, with 15 bases between them. CDR1 LGHNT and CDR2 FRNRAP come from the germline V gene. Here the CDR3 reads CASGLVVAGDNNYGYTF. For the CDR3, the DNA is TGTGCTAGTGGTTTGGTAGTGGCAGGGGACAATAACTATGGCTACACCTTC. The whole variable domain, remainder taken from reference TRBV12-5 and TRBJ1-2, is DARVTQTPRHKVTEMGQEVTMRCQPILGHNTVFWYRQTMMQGLELLAYFRNRAPLDDSGMPKDRFSAEMPDATLATLKIQPSEPRDSAVYFCASGLVVAGDNNYGYTFGSGTRLTVV.

The V gene is TRBV27, the J gene TRBJ1-6; TRBD1 matches 9 bases. The germline CDR1 and CDR2 sequences are MNHEY and SMNVEV (reference sequence). V was clipped by 4 bases and J by 9 bases; unmatched bases: 7. This CDR3 region has 15 residues. The CDR3 sequence: CASSYGDRAGSPLHF. The CDR3 bases are TGTGCCAGCAGTTATGGGGACAGGGCAGGTTCACCCCTCCACTTT.

This chain joins TRBV10-2 and TRBJ1-1, with D tentatively TRBD1 (5 bases). Germline assignment: CDR1 WSHSY and CDR2 SAAADI. CDR3 size: 13 residues. Trimming shortened V by 8 bases and J by 1 base, and 11 bases separated the two germline ends. The CDR3 nucleotides read TGCGCCAGCGTCACGACAGAGAACACTGAAGCTTTCTTT. It encodes CASVTTENTEAFF.